One sample yielded the 13 T cell receptor beta chains listed below, sequenced in a study of response to subunit inactivated influenza vaccine. TCRdb reprocessed the RT-PCR reads via MiXCR and lists one record per CDR3 protein. The sample has about 190,000 distinct CDR3 sequences; about 15% are singletons. This material consisted of CD8+ T cells sorted from PBMCs, taken more than 4 days after vaccination. Receptors originate from a man aged 50 to 59 who received an inactivated influenza vaccine.

The chain couples TRBV6-1 to TRBJ1-3; 8 bases match TRBD1. This CDR3 has 15 amino acids. CDR1 and CDR2 (germline): MNHNS, SASEGT. The junction had 4 bases not matched to a gene; V was cut back by 6 bases and J by 0 bases. DNA for the CDR3: TGTGCCAGCAGCCCCGACAGGGGCTCTGGAAACACCATATATTTT. Protein product: CASSPDRGSGNTIYF.

This clonotype has a handful of counts. The J gene is TRBJ1-1, the V gene TRBV11-1, with D perhaps TRBD1 (5 bases). V was shortened by 1 base and J by 1 base, with 19 bases between the two germline ends. There are 18 residues in the CDR3. Germline V gene data show CDR1 as SGHAT and CDR2 as FQDESV (reference sequence). CDR3 DNA sequence: TGTGCCAGCAGCTTAGATACGGGGTGGGGGGATTGGAACACTGAAGCTTTCTTT. Its translation is CASSLDTGWGDWNTEAFF. Drawing the rest from reference TRBV11-1 and TRBJ1-1, the complete variable domain is EAEVAQSPRYKITEKSQAVAFWCDPISGHATLYWYRQILGQGPELLVQFQDESVVDDSQLPKDRFSAERLKGVDSTLKIQPAELGDSAMYLCASSLDTGWGDWNTEAFFGQGTRLTVV.

This clonotype has a handful of counts. The chain uses TRBV20-1 and TRBJ2-1, with D unclear. V was shortened by 0 bases and J by 3 bases, with 3 bases between the two germline ends. CDR1 is DFQATT and CDR2 is SNEGSKA in the germline V gene (reference sequence). This CDR3 region has 12 residues. CDR3 DNA: TGCAGTGCTAGAGATTTCTACAATGAGCAGTTCTTC. Protein product: CSARDFYNEQFF.

This clonotype was counted between two and nine times. V gene TRBV20-1 combines with J gene TRBJ2-7, with TRBD1 matching 8 bases. Germline V CDR1 and CDR2: DFQATT, SNEGSKA (reference sequence). V shed 0 bases, J shed 5 bases, and the junction held 3 bases outside the gene matches. CDR3 length: 13 residues. Here the CDR3 reads CSARDWTGHEQYF. CDR3 in DNA: TGCAGTGCTAGAGATTGGACAGGGCACGAGCAGTACTTC.

Written as DNA, the CDR3 is TGTGCCAGCAGGGAGGGCCCTCTCCAAGAGACCCAGTACTTC. Translated, it gives CASREGPLQETQYF. The chain has TRBV12-3 or TRBV12-4 and TRBJ2-5; perhaps TRBD2 as D (6 bases). V lost 6 bases and J lost 1, with 12 bases in between. The CDR3 is made up of 14 amino acids.

V and J are TRBV28 and TRBJ2-7; perhaps TRBD2 as D (7 bases). This CDR3 is built from 13 residues. The germline V gene encodes CDR1 MDHEN and CDR2 SYDVKM. The germline V and J ends were trimmed by 3 bases and 7 bases, with 13 bases remaining between them. CDR3 nucleotides: TGTGCCAGCAGTTTCCGGGGGGCTGGGGAGCAGTACTTC. This gives the protein CASSFRGAGEQYF.

The rearrangement joins TRBV7-6 to TRBJ2-3; D is unresolved. Trimming took off 1 base at V and 2 bases at J, with 10 bases between the two ends. Germline-derived CDR1 and CDR2 are SGHVS and FNYEAQ. The CDR3 spans 15 residues. As DNA, the CDR3 is TGTGCCAGCAGCTTAGGGGCCAATCCCACAGATACGCAGTATTTT. It codes for CASSLGANPTDTQYF.

This clonotype was seen a handful of times. CDR3 residues: CASSYLPSGVYNEQFF. The CDR3 DNA follows: TGTGCCAGCAGTTACTTACCTAGCGGGGTCTACAATGAGCAGTTCTTC. V gene TRBV6-2 or TRBV6-3 combines with J gene TRBJ2-1; 9 bases agree with TRBD2. The trim removed 1 base at V and 3 bases at J, leaving 4 bases unmatched. CDR1 is MNHEY, CDR2 SVGEGT, per germline. There are 16 residues in the CDR3.

This clonotype turned up a few times. The rearrangement uses TRBV4-3 and TRBJ2-4; TRBD2 is a possible D gene (6 bases). The CDR3 contains 12 residues. Per germline, CDR1 LGHNA and CDR2 YSLEER. V gave up 4 bases and J gave up 9 bases, with 10 bases separating them. CDR3 DNA sequence: TGCGCCAGCAGCCTATGGCGGGGCATTCAGTACTTC. Its translation is CASSLWRGIQYF.

The chain recombines TRBV5-1 with TRBJ2-3, with D possibly matching TRBD1 (5 bases). The V and J ends lost 2 bases and 2 bases respectively, with 21 bases between them. The CDR3 is 18 residues long. Germline V CDR1 and CDR2: SGHRS, YFSETQ. CDR3 nucleotides: TGCGCCAGCAGCTTAAAAGGGGTCGGCGGCTACTACACAGATACGCAGTATTTT. Translation: CASSLKGVGGYYTDTQYF. Full variable domain (remainder filled in from reference TRBV5-1 and TRBJ2-3): KAGVTQTPRYLIKTRGQQVTLSCSPISGHRSVSWYQQTPGQGLQFLFEYFSETQRNKGNFPGRFSGRQFSNSRSEMNVSTLELGDSALYLCASSLKGVGGYYTDTQYFGPGTRLTVL.

To note about this clonotype: One end of the junction fails to match germline, which may point to a read error. The V call is TRBV10-3, the J call TRBJ1-3; TRBD1 aligns across 9 bases. Germline-derived CDR1 and CDR2 are ENHRY and SYGVKD. The CDR3 contains 21 residues. The CDR3 sequence is CAISDSGTGSRSPSPGNTIYF. The CDR3 coding sequence is TGTGCCATCAGTGATTCCGGGACAGGGAGTAGGAGCCCCTCACCTGGAAACACCATCTATTTT.

V is TRBV10-3 and J is TRBJ2-1; D is perhaps TRBD2 (6 bases). The V end was cut by 1 base, the J end by 5 bases, with 12 bases between. The CDR3 is 15 residues long. Germline V lookup: CDR1 ENHRY, CDR2 SYGVKD. The CDR3 is CAISEWDSGDNEQFF. The CDR3 DNA sequence: TGTGCCATCAGTGAGTGGGACTCGGGTGACAATGAGCAGTTCTTC.

The rearrangement joins TRBV28 to TRBJ2-3; possibly TRBD1 for D (6 bases). V dropped 3 bases and J dropped 0 bases, with 13 bases sitting between them. From germline, CDR1 is MDHEN and CDR2 SYDVKM. The CDR3 has 16 residues. CDR3 DNA: TGTGCCAGCAGTTTCTACAGGGTGCGGAGCACAGATACGCAGTATTTT. Protein product: CASSFYRVRSTDTQYF.